Listed below are T cell receptor beta chains from one sample, sequenced in a study of spatial heterogeneity in lung cancer. TCRdb passed the 5' RACE reads through MiXCR, listing each CDR3 protein once. Of 20,000 to 30,000 distinct CDR3 sequences detected, around 5% appear once; the ten largest clones hold 4% to 6.5%. The sample was PBMCs, taken at surgery. Source of these receptors: a male donor with early-stage non-small cell lung cancer. CDR3s include the opening cysteine and the closing phenylalanine or tryptophan. Each record gives: D gene, V gene, clone size, J gene, CDR3 protein, CDR3 DNA. A D gene is named only where the DNA matches it firmly. For some rows the clone size is stated as once, few or many, or as a class when expanded; others skip it.

D: TRBD2; V: TRBV20-1; size: many; J: TRBJ2-5; CDR3: CSAVTSGEETQYF; DNA: TGCAGTGCTGTGACTAGCGGAGAAGAGACCCAGTACTTC
D: TRBD2; V: TRBV10-3; size: many; J: TRBJ2-3; CDR3: CAIRDGLAATDTQYF; DNA: TGTGCCATCAGAGACGGACTAGCCGCCACAGATACGCAGTATTTT
D: NA; V: TRBV29-1; size: many; J: TRBJ2-3; CDR3: CSVGLERRAALTDTQYF; DNA: TGCAGCGTTGGTTTAGAGCGCAGGGCGGCACTCACAGATACGCAGTATTTT
D: TRBD1; V: TRBV30; size: many; J: TRBJ1-1; CDR3: CAWSSRTGKYTEAFF; DNA: TGTGCCTGGAGTTCCCGGACAGGGAAGTACACTGAAGCTTTCTTT
D: NA; V: TRBV12-3/TRBV12-4; size: many; J: TRBJ1-3; CDR3: CASSWGVNTIYF; DNA: TGTGCCAGCAGCTGGGGGGTAAACACCATATATTTT
D: NA; V: TRBV7-8; size: medium-sized; J: TRBJ2-3; CDR3: CASSLGTPTDTQYF; DNA: TGTGCCAGCAGCTTAGGAACCCCTACAGATACGCAGTATTTT
D: NA; V: TRBV28; size: many; J: TRBJ2-7; CDR3: CASSLLRDENEQYF; DNA: TGTGCCAGCAGTTTATTGCGGGATGAAAACGAGCAGTACTTC
D: TRBD2; V: TRBV5-1; size: many; J: TRBJ2-5; CDR3: CASSPGLAGAGETQYF; DNA: TGCGCCAGCAGCCCAGGACTAGCGGGGGCGGGTGAGACCCAGTACTTC
D: NA; V: TRBV9; size: many; J: TRBJ2-3; CDR3: CASSLDPAADTQYF; DNA: TGTGCCAGCAGCCTCGACCCGGCTGCAGATACGCAGTATTTT
D: TRBD1; V: TRBV10-3; size: many; J: TRBJ1-5; CDR3: CAISRGQGSNQPQHF; DNA: TGTGCCATCAGCCGGGGACAGGGAAGCAATCAGCCCCAGCATTTT
D: TRBD1; V: TRBV6-5; size: many; J: TRBJ1-2; CDR3: CASSRDNGGQGAGYTF; DNA: TGTGCCAGCAGTCGCGATAACGGGGGACAGGGCGCTGGCTACACCTTC
D: TRBD1; V: TRBV5-1; size: many; J: TRBJ1-2; CDR3: CASSGGQNYGYTF; DNA: TGCGCCAGCAGCGGGGGACAGAACTATGGCTACACCTTC
D: TRBD1; V: TRBV12-3/TRBV12-4; size: many; J: TRBJ2-1; CDR3: CASRLGQPYNEQFF; DNA: TGTGCCAGCAGGCTGGGACAGCCCTACAATGAGCAGTTCTTC
D: TRBD1; V: TRBV6-2/TRBV6-3; size: many; J: TRBJ2-7; CDR3: CASSYSGQGNSYEQYF; DNA: TGTGCCAGCAGTTACTCCGGACAGGGGAACTCCTACGAGCAGTACTTC
D: TRBD2; V: TRBV4-2; size: many; J: TRBJ2-1; CDR3: CASSQGSGTSGSSGEQFF; DNA: TGTGCCAGCAGCCAAGGGTCCGGGACTAGCGGGTCCTCGGGTGAGCAGTTCTTC
D: NA; V: TRBV28; size: many; J: TRBJ2-1; CDR3: CASRRAVSSYNEQFF; DNA: TGTGCCAGCAGGCGTGCAGTGAGCTCCTACAATGAGCAGTTCTTC
D: NA; V: TRBV29-1; size: many; J: TRBJ1-1; CDR3: CSVVPELNTEAFF; DNA: TGCAGCGTTGTACCCGAGCTCAACACTGAAGCTTTCTTT
D: NA; V: TRBV7-9; size: medium-sized; J: TRBJ2-1; CDR3: CATPGAGSYNEQFF; DNA: TGTGCCACCCCCGGGGCGGGGAGCTACAATGAGCAGTTCTTC
D: NA; V: TRBV4-2; size: many; J: TRBJ2-2; CDR3: CASSQEDGRAGELFF; DNA: TGTGCCAGCAGCCAAGAAGACGGGCGGGCGGGGGAGCTGTTTTTT
D: TRBD1; V: TRBV28; size: many; J: TRBJ2-5; CDR3: CASSLWGTGQETQYF; DNA: TGTGCCAGCAGTTTATGGGGGACAGGGCAAGAGACCCAGTACTTC
D: TRBD1; V: TRBV5-1; size: many; J: TRBJ2-7; CDR3: CASRPPSTGLGEQYF; DNA: TGCGCCAGCAGGCCCCCTTCGACAGGGTTGGGCGAGCAGTACTTC
D: TRBD2; V: TRBV3-1; size: many; J: TRBJ2-1; CDR3: CASGRTSGSDEQFF; DNA: TGTGCCAGCGGACGGACTAGCGGGAGTGATGAGCAGTTCTTC
D: TRBD1; V: TRBV10-3; size: many; J: TRBJ1-5; CDR3: CAISSGQGLNQPQHF; DNA: TGTGCCATCAGTTCGGGACAGGGTCTGAATCAGCCCCAGCATTTT
D: NA; V: TRBV12-3/TRBV12-4; size: many; J: TRBJ1-2; CDR3: CASSLRSANYGYTF; DNA: TGTGCCAGCAGTTTAAGAAGTGCTAACTATGGCTACACCTTC
D: TRBD1; V: TRBV14; size: many; J: TRBJ2-3; CDR3: CASSHRSTSGQGIRGTQYF; DNA: TGTGCCAGCAGCCACCGCTCGACATCGGGACAGGGGATTCGGGGTACGCAGTATTTT
D: TRBD1; V: TRBV30; size: many; J: TRBJ1-1; CDR3: CACQWTGANTEAFF; DNA: TGTGCCTGCCAATGGACAGGGGCGAACACTGAAGCTTTCTTT
D: NA; V: TRBV5-1; size: many; J: TRBJ2-7; CDR3: CASSPMGSFTYEQYF; DNA: TGCGCCAGCAGCCCCATGGGAAGTTTTACCTACGAGCAGTACTTC
D: NA; V: TRBV15; size: many; J: TRBJ2-2; CDR3: CATSREGGSGELFF; DNA: TGTGCCACCAGCAGAGAAGGGGGGTCCGGGGAGCTGTTTTTT
D: NA; V: TRBV4-3; size: many; J: TRBJ2-7; CDR3: CASSQVGGLREQYF; DNA: TGCGCCAGCAGCCAGGTCGGGGGGCTGAGAGAGCAGTACTTC
D: TRBD1; V: TRBV6-6; size: many; J: TRBJ1-2; CDR3: CASSYKQGGPGSGYTF; DNA: TGTGCCAGCAGTTACAAACAGGGGGGACCTGGAAGTGGCTACACCTTC
D: NA; V: TRBV6-5; size: many; J: TRBJ1-2; CDR3: CASSILGGSYGYTF; DNA: TGTGCCAGCAGTATTCTCGGGGGGAGCTATGGCTACACCTTC
D: NA; V: TRBV28; size: many; J: TRBJ2-6; CDR3: CASSFFSGANVLTF; DNA: TGTGCCAGCAGTTTTTTCTCTGGGGCCAACGTCCTGACTTTC
D: TRBD2; V: TRBV3-1; size: many; J: TRBJ2-5; CDR3: CASSQTGGRETQYF; DNA: TGTGCCAGCAGCCAAACGGGGGGTCGAGAGACCCAGTACTTC
D: NA; V: TRBV6-6; size: many; J: TRBJ1-6; CDR3: CASSYDSGTSSSYNSPLHF; DNA: TGTGCCAGCAGTTACGACTCCGGGACTTCCAGCTCCTATAATTCACCCCTCCACTTT
D: NA; V: TRBV6-5; size: many; J: TRBJ1-2; CDR3: CASSYSRTGGGYTF; DNA: TGTGCCAGCAGTTACTCCCGGACTGGTGGTGGCTACACCTTC
D: TRBD2; V: TRBV11-2; size: many; J: TRBJ2-1; CDR3: CASSSAGPRYNEQFF; DNA: TGTGCCAGCAGCTCAGCGGGACCCAGGTACAATGAGCAGTTCTTC
D: NA; V: TRBV24-1; size: NA; J: TRBJ2-2; CDR3: CATSESKWYTGELFF; DNA: TGTGCCACCAGTGAATCTAAATGGTACACCGGGGAGCTGTTTTTT
D: TRBD1; V: TRBV12-3/TRBV12-4; size: many; J: TRBJ2-7; CDR3: CASSEQGKSPYEQYF; DNA: TGTGCCAGCAGTGAACAGGGGAAGAGCCCCTACGAGCAGTACTTC
D: NA; V: TRBV12-3/TRBV12-4; size: many; J: TRBJ2-1; CDR3: CASSLSLEGQFF; DNA: TGTGCCAGCAGTCTTTCCTTGGAGGGACAGTTCTTC
D: NA; V: TRBV20-1; size: many; J: TRBJ1-2; CDR3: CSARAPWAAPGYTF; DNA: TGCAGTGCTAGAGCTCCCTGGGCCGCTCCTGGCTACACCTTC
D: TRBD2; V: TRBV4-3; size: many; J: TRBJ2-5; CDR3: CASSQTPGLQETQYF; DNA: TGCGCCAGCAGCCAAACACCGGGACTACAAGAGACCCAGTACTTC
D: TRBD2; V: TRBV4-1; size: many; J: TRBJ2-5; CDR3: CASSRSAGGLGETQYF; DNA: TGCGCCAGCAGCCGTAGCGCGGGGGGCCTCGGAGAGACCCAGTACTTC
D: TRBD1; V: TRBV20-1; size: many; J: TRBJ2-5; CDR3: CSARDAGTGRQETQYF; DNA: TGCAGTGCTAGAGACGCCGGGACAGGGAGACAAGAGACCCAGTACTTC
D: NA; V: TRBV12-3/TRBV12-4; size: many; J: TRBJ2-2; CDR3: CASRGAGIGELFF; DNA: TGTGCCAGCCGAGGGGCTGGGATCGGGGAGCTGTTTTTT
D: NA; V: TRBV14; size: many; J: TRBJ2-7; CDR3: CASSQELLSYEQYF; DNA: TGTGCCAGCAGCCAAGAATTGCTCTCCTACGAGCAGTACTTC
D: NA; V: TRBV28; size: many; J: TRBJ2-7; CDR3: CASSGTYEQYF; DNA: TGTGCCAGCTCCGGAACCTACGAGCAGTACTTC
D: NA; V: TRBV3-1; size: many; J: TRBJ2-3; CDR3: CASSLKTGTDTQYF; DNA: TGTGCCAGCAGCCTGAAGACCGGCACAGATACGCAGTATTTT
D: NA; V: TRBV29-1; size: medium-sized; J: TRBJ2-3; CDR3: CSVEGLATDTQYF; DNA: TGCAGCGTTGAAGGCTTGGCGACAGATACGCAGTATTTT
D: NA; V: TRBV6-5; size: many; J: TRBJ2-7; CDR3: CASSREAGTGEQYF; DNA: TGTGCCAGCAGTCGTGAGGCAGGGACGGGCGAGCAGTACTTC
D: NA; V: TRBV7-9; size: many; J: TRBJ2-2; CDR3: CASSPNRIVNTGELFF; DNA: TGTGCCAGCAGTCCTAACAGGATCGTCAACACCGGGGAGCTGTTTTTT
D: TRBD1; V: TRBV11-2; size: many; J: TRBJ1-1; CDR3: CASSSPQGGYTEAFF; DNA: TGTGCCAGCAGCTCCCCACAGGGGGGGTACACTGAAGCTTTCTTT
D: TRBD1; V: TRBV6-5; size: many; J: TRBJ1-1; CDR3: CASMDRAEAFF; DNA: TGTGCCAGCATGGACAGGGCTGAAGCTTTCTTT
D: TRBD1; V: TRBV7-3; size: few; J: TRBJ1-1; CDR3: CASSREGQGTEAFF; DNA: TGTGCCAGCAGCAGAGAGGGACAGGGCACTGAAGCTTTCTTT
D: NA; V: TRBV27; size: many; J: TRBJ2-7; CDR3: CASSRDKVGSLGNEQYF; DNA: TGTGCCAGCAGCAGGGACAAAGTGGGATCTTTAGGGAACGAGCAGTACTTC
D: NA; V: TRBV6-5; size: many; J: TRBJ2-3; CDR3: CASSYSGRTGKTQYF; DNA: TGTGCCAGCAGTTACTCGGGGAGGACAGGAAAAACGCAGTATTTT
D: TRBD1; V: TRBV7-2; size: many; J: TRBJ1-6; CDR3: CASSLEGTASSYNSPLHF; DNA: TGTGCCAGCAGCTTAGAGGGGACAGCAAGCTCCTATAATTCACCCCTCCACTTT
D: NA; V: TRBV6-5; size: many; J: TRBJ2-5; CDR3: CASSSIQETQYF; DNA: TGTGCCAGCAGTTCAATCCAAGAGACCCAGTACTTC